This TCR beta chain was retrieved from a study of beta chain features in type 1 diabetes (dated by TCRdb to between 2017 and 2018). About the full investigation: Patients and healthy donors did not differ in mean age, gender distribution, total cell number or subset yield. In the study, TCRB repertoires of sorted circulating CD4+ T cell subsets from recently diagnosed type 1 diabetes patients were compared with those of matched healthy donors. A total of 90 million to 120 million sorted cells were examined across all samples, and a strong correlation was observed between cell number per subset and RNA yield. Whereas all 28 donors provided naive and central memory subsets, regulatory and stem cell-like memory subsets were isolated from just 8 patients and roughly 8 healthy donors.

From each donor, a single peripheral blood sample of 90 to 150 mL on average was drawn into heparinised tubes. A BD FACSAria II and a panel including CD45RO, CCR7, CD25, CD127, CD95 and CD27 were used to sort naive, central memory, regulatory and stem cell-like memory CD4+ T cells. Purity was above 98% for every sorted population. PBMCs were isolated immediately by Lymphoprep density gradient centrifugation and stained directly without culture. So that batch effects would be minimized, each experiment stained and sorted samples in pairs, pairing one healthy donor with one patient. This clone was seen at least ten times. Its antigen remains undetermined. Base qualities are not provided; no much larger clone lies one nucleotide away. Inclusive of the bounding cysteine and phenylalanine, the CDR3 is 14 residues long. Kept here is only the CDR3 DNA, which spans 42 bases and is read in frame from base 1. Trimming takes 6 bases off V and 6 bases off J; junction bases not matched to a gene: 10. CDR1 and CDR2 are read off the germline V gene (reference sequence) as LNHDA and SQIVND.

The entire isolated RNA was reverse transcribed using the High Capacity cDNA Reverse Transcription Kit, and thus expressed TCRB transcripts were sequenced. Naive, central memory and regulatory T cell samples underwent deep immunoSEQ sequencing, averaging around 3.9 million total reads per sample. After sorted cells were lysed in RLT buffer, RNA was extracted with DNase-treated RNeasy Micro or Mini kits, with the choice depending on cell number. To prevent cross-contamination, every cell subset was processed on its own, while patient and healthy donor samples were processed together. Using the immunoSEQ multiplex PCR, TCRB sequences were amplified from cDNA into 87-bp fragments spanning the CDR3 region. Sequencing of the amplicons was done on the Illumina HiSeq platform. The source study handled its data this way. PCR bias was corrected computationally using synthetic template baselines, and reads within Hamming distance 2 were collapsed, with unmergeable singletons discarded. Reads were aligned against IMGT so that V, D and J genes, CDR3 length and insertions or deletions at six rearrangement sites could be assigned. Within each subset, clonotype counts were normalized to the number of sorted cells before true diversity and Gini coefficients were calculated with the tcR R package. Repertoire sharing was quantified using the overlap coefficient calculated on TCRB nucleotide sequences. Drawn from immuneACCESS, this table holds only the in-frame rearrangements with V and J called that TCRdb kept. Clones are partly lost; checked studies trace under half to an unresolved V gene and leave the rest unexplained. The DNA was the basis for D and trimming; V, J and clone size are from that table. This sample has 300,000 to 350,000 clones in its table, and around 9% of those were observed once. Clones ranked in the top ten supply about 1% of the sample.

What the study reported, not specific to this receptor: At VDJ recombination sites, type 1 diabetes patients had fewer insertions and more deleted nucleotides, which implies abnormalities in thymic rearrangement. Because cDNA was sequenced instead of genomic DNA, activated cells with high expression could be over-represented, although the groups did not differ in activation or CD3 levels. A moderate but significant shortening of TCRB CDR3 length was observed in type 1 diabetes patients in all four CD4+ subsets. Because the HLA sub-analyses included only small numbers of individuals, any influence of HLA type on TCRB rearrangement was left unresolved. Naive, central memory and regulatory TCRB repertoires appeared to be more similar among patients than among healthy donors. PCR may preferentially amplify shorter templates, but because patient and control samples were amplified and corrected together, any resulting skew would affect both groups equally.

The TCR comes from a man aged 25-45 years with type 1 diabetes. The sequencing input was central memory CD4+ T cells from blood. Recombination joined TRBV19 with TRBJ1-1, and TRBD1 matches 7 of the central bases. For the CDR3, the sequence is CASSTDREGAEAFF. The DNA sequence is given as TGTGCCAGTAGCACCGACAGGGAGGGGGCTGAAGCTTTCTTT.